This T cell receptor beta chain was recorded in a study of response to subunit inactivated influenza vaccine. Points from the study as a whole: Only a handful of new T cells, the authors suggested, are recruited with each seasonal influenza vaccination.

This clonotype came up a few times. Its target is not known. A single record per CDR3 protein comes from TCRdb applying MiXCR to the RT-PCR reads. The table lists 590,000 or so distinct CDR3 sequences, around 15% of them singletons, with 7.5% to 9% in the top ten. The sequence was obtained from a man aged 50 or older who received an inactivated influenza vaccine. Sequencing used PBMCs from blood, obtained roughly 2 weeks before vaccination.

The CDR3 region has the DNA TGCAGCGTTGAAACGGATCTGGGGACTCAGTACTTC. Encoded protein: CSVETDLGTQYF. This rearrangement joins TRBV29-1 to TRBJ2-5, with TRBD2 as a possible D gene (6 bases). Germline-derived CDR1 and CDR2 are SQVTM and ANQGSEA. The CDR3 is 12 residues long. Trimming removed 2 bases from V and 11 bases from J, with 15 bases in between.